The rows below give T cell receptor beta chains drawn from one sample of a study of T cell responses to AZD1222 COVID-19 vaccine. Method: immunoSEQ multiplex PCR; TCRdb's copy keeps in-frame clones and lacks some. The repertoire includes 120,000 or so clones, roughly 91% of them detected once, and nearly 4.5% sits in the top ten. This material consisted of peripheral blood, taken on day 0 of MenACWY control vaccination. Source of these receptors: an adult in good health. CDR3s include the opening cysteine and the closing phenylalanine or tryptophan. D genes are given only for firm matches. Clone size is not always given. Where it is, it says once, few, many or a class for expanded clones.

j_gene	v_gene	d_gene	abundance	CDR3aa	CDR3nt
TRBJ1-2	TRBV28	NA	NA	CASSTPRGYTF	TGTGCCAGCAGTACCCCTCGTGGCTACACCTTC
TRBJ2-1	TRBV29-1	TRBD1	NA	CSADRDRTSNEQFF	TGCAGCGCTGATCGGGACAGAACCTCCAATGAGCAGTTCTTC
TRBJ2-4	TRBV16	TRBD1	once	CASSQYRGRNIQYF	TGTGCCAGCAGCCAATACAGGGGGCGGAACATTCAGTACTTC
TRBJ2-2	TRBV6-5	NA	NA	CASSTQGNTGELFF	TGTGCCAGCAGTACACAGGGAAACACCGGGGAGCTGTTTTTT
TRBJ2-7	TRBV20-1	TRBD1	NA	CSAIEGAPGEQYF	TGCAGTGCTATTGAGGGGGCTCCTGGCGAGCAGTACTTC
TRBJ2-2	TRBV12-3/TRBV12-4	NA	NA	CASSISGPGELFF	TGTGCCAGCTCTATTTCAGGACCCGGGGAGCTGTTTTTT
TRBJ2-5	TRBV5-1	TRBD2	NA	CASSLRGDAETQYF	TGCGCCAGCAGCTTGCGGGGGGACGCGGAGACCCAGTACTTC
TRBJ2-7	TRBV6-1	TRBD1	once	CASSEGTGAYEQYF	TGTGCCAGCAGTGAAGGGACAGGGGCCTACGAGCAGTACTTC
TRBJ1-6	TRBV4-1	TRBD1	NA	CASSQDLTGSSYNSPLHF	TGCGCCAGCAGCCAAGACCTGACAGGGAGCTCCTATAATTCACCCCTCCACTTT
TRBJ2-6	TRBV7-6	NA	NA	CASSIRGRGTLSGANVLTF	TGTGCCAGCAGCATAAGAGGAAGGGGGACCCTCTCTGGGGCCAACGTCCTGACTTTC
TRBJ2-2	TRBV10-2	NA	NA	CASSGEGTGELFF	TGCGCCAGCAGCGGGGAAGGGACCGGGGAGCTGTTTTTT
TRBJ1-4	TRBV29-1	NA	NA	CSVSGTRKF	TGCAGCGTATCCGGGACTAGGAAATTT
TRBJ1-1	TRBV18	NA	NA	CASSPGADMNTEAFF	TGTGCCAGCTCACCCGGGGCGGACATGAACACTGAAGCTTTCTTT
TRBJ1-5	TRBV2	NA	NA	CASSGGKGGSSNQPQHF	TGTGCCAGCAGTGGGGGTAAGGGGGGAAGTAGCAATCAGCCCCAGCATTTT
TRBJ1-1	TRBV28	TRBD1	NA	CASSSAGTGGSTEAFF	TGTGCCAGCAGTTCCGCCGGGACAGGGGGCAGCACTGAAGCTTTCTTT
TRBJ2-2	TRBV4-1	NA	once	CASSQEYRVVSTGELFF	TGCGCCAGCAGCCAAGAGTACAGGGTTGTGAGTACCGGGGAGCTGTTTTTT
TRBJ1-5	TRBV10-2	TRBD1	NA	CASSGAGTGNQPQHF	TGCGCCAGCAGTGGAGCCGGGACAGGCAATCAGCCCCAGCATTTT
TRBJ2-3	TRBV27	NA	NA	CASSGGFGTDTQYF	TGTGCCAGCAGTGGGGGGTTCGGCACAGATACGCAGTATTTT
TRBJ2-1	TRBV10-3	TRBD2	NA	CAISEPSSGRVQFF	TGTGCCATCAGTGAGCCGAGCAGCGGGAGAGTACAGTTCTTC
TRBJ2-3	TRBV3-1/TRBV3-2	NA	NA	CASSRTQEGTDTQYF	TGTGCCAGCAGCCGGACTCAGGAGGGCACAGATACGCAGTATTTT
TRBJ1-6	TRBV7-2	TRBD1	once	CASSLAGTGGWSPLHF	TGTGCCAGCAGCTTAGCGGGAACAGGGGGTTGGTCACCCCTCCACTTT
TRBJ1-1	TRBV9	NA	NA	CASSVRENTEAFF	TGTGCCAGCAGCGTAAGAGAGAACACTGAAGCTTTCTTT
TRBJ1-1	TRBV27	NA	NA	CASSYSGNTEAFF	TGTGCCAGCAGTTATTCAGGGAACACTGAAGCTTTCTTT
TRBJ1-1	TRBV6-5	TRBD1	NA	CASIPGQGGTEAFF	TGTGCCAGCATACCCGGACAGGGGGGAACTGAAGCTTTCTTT
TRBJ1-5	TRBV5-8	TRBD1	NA	CASSHTGTGRLQPQHF	TGTGCCAGCAGCCACACCGGGACAGGGAGGTTACAGCCCCAGCATTTT
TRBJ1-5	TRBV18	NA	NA	CASSPSGDQPQHF	TGTGCCAGCTCACCAAGCGGGGATCAGCCCCAGCATTTT
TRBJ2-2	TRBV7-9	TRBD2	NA	CASSAGGIGTGELFF	TGTGCCAGCAGTGCGGGGGGTATTGGAACCGGGGAGCTGTTTTTT
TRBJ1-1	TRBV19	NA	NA	CASTEGYDEAFF	TGTGCCAGTACTGAGGGTTACGATGAAGCTTTCTTT
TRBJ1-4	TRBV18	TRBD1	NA	CASSPRDRGSATNEKLFF	TGTGCCAGCTCACCACGTGACAGGGGCTCTGCAACTAATGAAAAACTGTTTTTT
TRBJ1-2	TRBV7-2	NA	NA	CASSLGGANYGYTF	TGTGCCAGCAGCTTAGGTGGGGCTAACTATGGCTACACCTTC
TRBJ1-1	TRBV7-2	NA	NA	CASSPGTVNTEAFF	TGTGCCAGCAGCCCCGGGACGGTGAACACTGAAGCTTTCTTT
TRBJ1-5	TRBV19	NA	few	CASKWTEDQPQHF	TGTGCCAGTAAGTGGACAGAAGATCAGCCCCAGCATTTT
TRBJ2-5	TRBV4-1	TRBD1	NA	CASSQPWTGQETQYF	TGCGCCAGCAGCCAACCCTGGACAGGCCAAGAGACCCAGTACTTC
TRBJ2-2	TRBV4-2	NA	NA	CASSLDADPAGPGELFF	TGTGCCAGCAGCCTTGACGCGGACCCCGCGGGTCCCGGGGAGCTGTTTTTT
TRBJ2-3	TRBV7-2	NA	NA	CASSLRQGRTDTQYF	TGTGCCAGCAGCTTAAGGCAGGGTAGGACAGATACGCAGTATTTT
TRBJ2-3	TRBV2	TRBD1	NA	CASSDGDWGWTGFRSDTDTQYF	TGTGCCAGCAGTGATGGAGATTGGGGGTGGACAGGATTTAGATCCGACACAGATACGCAGTATTTT
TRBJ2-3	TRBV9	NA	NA	CASSVLSDTQYF	TGTGCCAGCAGCGTACTCTCAGATACGCAGTATTTT
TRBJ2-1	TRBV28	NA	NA	CASTQRGEYNEQFF	TGTGCCAGCACACAGAGGGGGGAATACAATGAGCAGTTCTTC
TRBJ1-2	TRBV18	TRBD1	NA	CASSGDRNYGYTF	TGTGCCAGCTCAGGGGACAGAAACTATGGCTACACCTTC
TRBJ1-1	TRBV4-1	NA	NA	CASSQEILRENTEAFF	TGCGCCAGCAGCCAAGAAATATTACGGGAGAACACTGAAGCTTTCTTT
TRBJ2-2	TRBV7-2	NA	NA	CASSLGGSGAGELFF	TGTGCCAGCAGCTTAGGAGGGTCAGGGGCCGGGGAGCTGTTTTTT
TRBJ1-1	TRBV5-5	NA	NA	CASSSYVTVNTEAFF	TGTGCCAGCAGCTCTTACGTGACAGTGAACACTGAAGCTTTCTTT
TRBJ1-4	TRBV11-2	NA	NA	CASSRYRAANEKLFF	TGTGCCAGCAGCCGATACAGGGCCGCTAATGAAAAACTGTTTTTT
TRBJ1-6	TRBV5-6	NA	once	CASSFGLQRRDSPLHF	TGTGCCAGCAGCTTCGGCCTACAAAGAAGGGATTCACCCCTCCACTTT
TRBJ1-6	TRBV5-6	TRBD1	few	CASSSGGPTPRQNSPLHF	TGTGCCAGCAGCTCAGGGGGCCCCACGCCGCGTCAAAATTCACCCCTCCACTTT
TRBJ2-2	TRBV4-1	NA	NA	CASSQDPGAIGELFF	TGCGCCAGCAGCCAAGACCCAGGGGCGATCGGGGAGCTGTTTTTT